This T cell receptor (beta chain) stems from a study of T cell responses to AZD1222 COVID-19 vaccine. Broader study findings: Repertoires in all cases were sampled only once the peak T cell response had passed. The donor cohort was predominantly white British with a female majority, and clonal diversity may have been underestimated. Dominant CD4 TCR responses targeted spike regions 160-218 and 743-854.

About this clone: The antigen remains unidentified.

CDR3 size: 15 residues. The germline V gene has CDR1 LGHDT and CDR2 YNNKEL (reference sequence). The V and J ends lost 0 bases and 7 bases respectively, with 15 bases between them. The data were produced by immunoSEQ multiplex PCR, yet TCRdb's version contains in-frame clones alone and is incomplete. The sample contains some 200,000 clones, just over 90% of which appear only once. This sample comprised peripheral blood, obtained on day 0 of MenACWY control vaccination. The source of this sequence is an adult in good health. The rearrangement links TRBV3-1 (or the pseudogene TRBV3-2) to TRBJ1-1, with no clear D. The CDR3 coding sequence is TGTGCCAGCAGCCAAGATCAGCTGTCTTTAAATGAAGCTTTCTTT. Its translation: CASSQDQLSLNEAFF.